The 27 T cell receptor beta chains presented below share a single source sample, sequenced in a study of blood T cell repertoires in COVID-19 (dated by TCRdb to 2020 to 2022). Libraries came from the immunoSEQ multiplex PCR assay. TCRdb re-hosts the immuneACCESS table, in-frame sequences only. Its copies lack some clones; in the studies checked, an unresolved V gene accounts for under half of them, and the cause for the rest is not known. This sample comprises about 480,000 clones, 89% of them detected only once. 0.8% to 0.9% of the sample is in the top ten clones. The sample taken for sequencing was peripheral blood. The receptors were gathered from a man aged 18-30 years with COVID-19, enrolled during active disease.

The chain employs TRBV5-1 and TRBJ2-2; D not resolved. The CDR3 length is 16 residues. The germline V and J ends were trimmed by 0 bases and 6 bases, with 15 bases remaining between them. The V gene's germline CDR1 is SGHRS and CDR2 YFSETQ. The CDR3 protein is CASSLVSSSVAGELFF. The CDR3 nucleotides are TGCGCCAGCAGCTTGGTATCGTCATCGGTGGCCGGGGAGCTGTTTTTT.

The chain uses TRBV30 and TRBJ2-1, with 9 bases that match TRBD2. Unmatched junction bases numbered 2, after V lost 0 bases and J lost 2 bases. CDR3 length: 15 amino acids. The germline V gene has CDR1 GTSNPN and CDR2 SVGIG (reference sequence). The CDR3 DNA is TGTGCCTGGAGTGTAGCTAGCGGGACCTACAATGAGCAGTTCTTC. Translated: CAWSVASGTYNEQFF. The full variable domain, completed using reference TRBV30 and TRBJ2-1, is SQTIHQWPATLVQPVGSPLSLECTVEGTSNPNLYWYRQAAGRGLQLLFYSVGIGQISSEVPQNLSASRPQDRQFILSSKKLLLSDSGFYLCAWSVASGTYNEQFFGPGTRLTVL.

This chain uses TRBV11-3 with TRBJ2-7, with 7 bases identical to TRBD1. This CDR3 is 14 amino acids long. CDR1 and CDR2 from the germline V gene are SGHNT and YENEEA. After removal of 5 bases from V and 1 base from J, the junction contained 5 bases not matched to a gene. In DNA form, the CDR3 reads TGTGCCAGCAGCAGGACAGGCCAATCCTACGAGCAGTACTTC. It specifies CASSRTGQSYEQYF.

The chain carries TRBV5-1 and TRBJ1-6; D uncertain. Trimming cost V 5 bases and J 3 bases, with 6 bases left between them. The length of the CDR3 is 13 residues. CDR1 is SGHRS and CDR2 is YFSETQ in the germline V gene. Here the CDR3 DNA reads TGCGCCAGCAGAACAAGCTATAATTCACCCCTCCACTTT. It translates to CASRTSYNSPLHF.

Here the CDR3 DNA reads TGTGCCAGCAGTGTTGGCGGGACAGACTCCTACGAGCAGTACTTC. Amino acid sequence: CASSVGGTDSYEQYF. The gene calls are TRBV2 and TRBJ2-7, with a weak D call TRBD1 (7 bases). Germline CDR1 and CDR2: SNHLY and FYNNEI. This CDR3 is 15 amino acids long. Trimming took off 4 bases at V and 0 bases at J, with 13 bases between the two ends.

There are a few counts of this clone. The V call is TRBV5-4, the J call TRBJ1-2; 10 positions agree with TRBD1. Germline CDR1 is SGHNT and CDR2 is YYREEE (reference sequence). The CDR3 extends over 15 amino acids. V lost 4 bases, J lost 4 bases, and 7 bases stayed unmatched. CDR3 sequence reads: CASSLRDRGPYGYTF. The CDR3 nucleotides are TGTGCCAGCAGCCTCCGGGACAGGGGCCCCTATGGCTACACCTTC.

The V call is TRBV3-1 (or the pseudogene TRBV3-2), the J call TRBJ2-3; 8 bases agree with TRBD2. The trim removed 5 bases at V and 3 bases at J, leaving 7 bases unmatched. CDR3 length: 15 residues. The germline CDR1 and CDR2 sequences are LGHDT and YNNKEL (reference sequence). In nucleotides, the CDR3 is TGTGCCAGCAGCTGGACTAGCTTGAGAACAGATACGCAGTATTTT. It codes for CASSWTSLRTDTQYF.

The chain carries TRBV27 and TRBJ2-7; 9 positions agree with TRBD1. J gave up 3 bases and V 5 bases, and 5 bases lay outside the gene matches. The CDR3 is 14 residues long. CDR1 and CDR2 (germline): MNHEY, SMNVEV (reference sequence). CDR3 nucleotide sequence: TGTGCCAGCAGTCCGGGACAGGGATACTACGAGCAGTACTTC. This encodes CASSPGQGYYEQYF.

This sequence joins TRBV2 and TRBJ1-2, with 8 bases aligning to TRBD1. The CDR3 has 14 residues. The V gene end was trimmed by 6 bases and the J gene end by 1 base; junction bases not matched to a gene: 4. The germline V gene encodes CDR1 SNHLY and CDR2 FYNNEI. Here the CDR3 DNA reads TGTGCCAGCAGCGACAGGGGCTATAACTATGGCTACACCTTC. Its translation is CASSDRGYNYGYTF.

The CDR3 sequence is CASSPAGTSGRADEQYF. In nucleotides, the CDR3 is TGTGCCAGCAGCCCGGCCGGGACTAGCGGGAGGGCCGACGAGCAGTACTTC. The chain is built from TRBV13 and TRBJ2-7; the match to TRBD2 covers 16 bases. The CDR3 runs to 17 residues. The germline V gene has CDR1 PRHDT and CDR2 FYEKMQ (reference sequence). J was trimmed by 5 bases and V by 5 bases; bases with no gene match: 9. The whole variable domain, remainder taken from reference TRBV13 and TRBJ2-7, is AAGVIQSPRHLIKEKRETATLKCYPIPRHDTVYWYQQGPGQDPQFLISFYEKMQSDKGSIPDRFSAQQFSDYHSELNMSSLELGDSALYFCASSPAGTSGRADEQYFGPGTRLTVT.

Details on this clone: Other DNA sequences of this sample code for an identical CDR3. J is TRBJ2-1 and V is TRBV7-9, with 12 nucleotides matching TRBD2. The J segment lost 4 bases and the V segment lost 5 bases, leaving 6 bases of the junction unmatched. Germline V gene lookup returns CDR1 SEHNR and CDR2 FQNEAQ (reference sequence). The CDR3 has 16 residues. CDR3 loop: CASSPLAGGSYNEQFF. The CDR3 DNA follows: TGTGCCAGCAGCCCCCTAGCGGGAGGGAGTTACAATGAGCAGTTCTTC.

The chain uses TRBV12-2 and TRBJ1-1. TRBV12-2 is a known pseudogene. The CDR3 has 15 residues. Written as DNA, the CDR3 is TGTGCAAGTCGCACCGGAGACGACGGGAACACTGAAGCTTTCTTT. This gives the protein CASRTGDDGNTEAFF.

This clone was seen more than once but under ten times. The chain has TRBV6-5 and TRBJ1-2; TRBD1 matches at 9 bases. This CDR3 comprises 13 residues. Germline V gene data show CDR1 as MNHEY and CDR2 as SVGAGI. The V gene end was trimmed by 9 bases and the J gene end by 7 bases; junction bases not matched to a gene: 9. The chain's CDR3 is CASLDRGVSGYTF. In DNA form, the CDR3 reads TGTGCCAGTTTGGACAGGGGAGTTAGTGGCTACACCTTC.

The chain combines TRBV6-5 with TRBJ2-7, with TRBD1 as a possible D gene (6 bases). CDR3 size: 15 residues. The germline V gene encodes CDR1 MNHEY and CDR2 SVGAGI. V shed 3 bases and J shed 5 bases, with 17 bases lying between them. Written as DNA, the CDR3 is TGTGCCAGCAGTTATAGTGTGTCAGGGGATCACGAGCAGTACTTC. Translation: CASSYSVSGDHEQYF.

The chain employs TRBV19 and TRBJ2-7; D gene ambiguous. With 7 bases removed from V and 2 bases from J, the gap between germline ends came to 18 bases. The CDR3 loop spans 15 amino acids. The germline V gene has CDR1 LNHDA and CDR2 SQIVND (reference sequence). CDR3 bases: TGTGCCAGTACCCAAAGGATGGGCCCAGCCTACGAGCAGTACTTC. Amino acids: CASTQRMGPAYEQYF.

V gene TRBV18 combines with J gene TRBJ2-3, with a tentative D call TRBD2 (6 bases). The CDR3 length is 15 residues. Germline CDR1 and CDR2: KGHSH and LQKENI. Trimming shortened V by 3 bases and J by 2 bases, and 12 bases separated the two germline ends. The DNA of the CDR3 is TGTGCCAGCTCACCGCAGGAGGGATTCACAGATACGCAGTATTTT. It specifies CASSPQEGFTDTQYF.

The chain is built from TRBV7-9 and TRBJ1-2; 7 bases line up with TRBD1. Germline V gene lookup returns CDR1 SEHNR and CDR2 FQNEAQ (reference sequence). V gave up 6 bases and J gave up 2 bases; unmatched junction bases: 3. CDR3 size: 13 residues. The CDR3 nucleotides read TGTGCCAGCAGACCGACAGGGAACTATGGCTACACCTTC. Protein: CASRPTGNYGYTF.

V usage is TRBV5-4 and J usage is TRBJ1-6; TRBD1 agrees at 7 bases. This CDR3 comprises 12 residues. With 6 bases clipped from V and 7 bases from J, the junction kept 1 base outside the gene matches. Per the germline V gene, CDR1 is SGHNT and CDR2 is YYREEE (reference sequence). The CDR3 spells CASKTGNSPLHF. CDR3 DNA: TGTGCCAGCAAGACAGGGAATTCACCCCTCCACTTT. Full variable domain (remainder filled in from reference TRBV5-4 and TRBJ1-6): ETGVTQSPTHLIKTRGQQVTLRCSSQSGHNTVSWYQQALGQGPQFIFQYYREEENGRGNFPPRFSGLQFPNYSSELNVNALELDDSALYLCASKTGNSPLHFGNGTRLTVT.

The rearrangement links TRBV16 to TRBJ2-1; 8 positions agree with TRBD2. Germline loops: CDR1 KGHSY, CDR2 FQNENV. With 7 bases clipped from V and 3 bases from J, the junction kept 5 bases outside the gene matches. The CDR3 is 14 amino acids. CDR3 residues: CASNEAGVYNEQFF. In DNA form, the CDR3 reads TGTGCCAGCAACGAAGCGGGGGTCTACAATGAGCAGTTCTTC.

The V call is TRBV6-5, the J call TRBJ1-1; no reliable D call. CDR1 and CDR2 (germline): MNHEY, SVGAGI. This CDR3 has 14 residues. V lost 3 bases and J 8 bases, leaving 16 bases between the germline ends. In DNA, the CDR3 is TGTGCCAGCAGTTATAGGCCGGGAAATTTAGAAGCTTTCTTT. Protein product: CASSYRPGNLEAFF.

This rearrangement joins TRBV11-3 to TRBJ1-1; 7 bases agree with TRBD1. Germline V gene sequence: CDR1 SGHNT, CDR2 YENEEA. V gave up 1 base and J gave up 2 bases; unmatched junction bases: 13. The CDR3 length is 18 residues. CDR3 nucleotides: TGTGCCAGCAGCTTAGTTCATTATGCGGGACAGCCAAACACTGAAGCTTTCTTT. Protein: CASSLVHYAGQPNTEAFF.

V usage is TRBV3-1 (or the pseudogene TRBV3-2) and J usage is TRBJ1-5, with D possibly being TRBD1 (5 bases). Trimming removed 3 bases from V and 0 bases from J, with 9 bases in between. The CDR3 covers 15 residues. CDR1 is LGHDT and CDR2 is YNNKEL in the germline V gene (reference sequence). DNA for the CDR3: TGTGCCAGCAGCCACCGACAGAATAGCAATCAGCCCCAGCATTTT. It specifies CASSHRQNSNQPQHF.

The chain combines TRBV6-5 with TRBJ2-1, with TRBD2 matching over 11 bases. Germline V lookup: CDR1 MNHEY, CDR2 SVGAGI. V gave up 1 base and J gave up 8 bases; unmatched junction bases: 4. The CDR3 sequence is 15 residues long. The CDR3 region is CASSYFGTSGHEQFF. The CDR3 DNA reads TGTGCCAGCAGTTACTTTGGGACTAGCGGACATGAGCAGTTCTTC.

The J gene is TRBJ2-1, the V gene TRBV20-1; perhaps TRBD2 as D (6 bases). There are 13 residues in the CDR3. CDR1 DFQATT and CDR2 SNEGSKA come from the germline V gene (reference sequence). The V and J ends lost 3 bases and 12 bases respectively, with 18 bases between them. CDR3 sequence: CSASRVRLDGQFF. CDR3 sequence (DNA): TGCAGTGCTAGTAGGGTTCGACTAGATGGGCAGTTCTTC.

V gene TRBV11-2 combines with J gene TRBJ2-2, with TRBD1 as a possible D gene (6 bases). V was cut by 3 bases and J by 5 bases, with 13 bases left in between. The CDR3 runs to 15 residues. Germline CDR1 reads SGHAT; CDR2 reads FQNNGV. CDR3 protein: CASSFGGQGTGELFF. CDR3 DNA sequence: TGTGCCAGCAGCTTCGGCGGGCAGGGGACCGGGGAGCTGTTTTTT.

The chain recombines TRBV5-4 with TRBJ2-4; D may be TRBD2 (6 bases). The CDR3 is 16 amino acids. V was clipped by 4 bases and J by 2 bases, with 16 bases between them. Looked up from germline, CDR1 is SGHNT and CDR2 is YYREEE (reference sequence). The CDR3 loop is CASSPEGRGTKNIQYF. The CDR3 DNA sequence: TGTGCCAGCAGCCCGGAGGGGCGGGGAACCAAAAACATTCAGTACTTC.

CDR3 amino acids: CASSLAVSGANVLTF. In DNA form, the CDR3 reads TGTGCCAGCAGCTTGGCGGTCTCTGGGGCCAACGTCCTGACTTTC. This chain connects TRBV5-4 to TRBJ2-6; D not resolved. The CDR3 has 15 residues. Germline V lookup: CDR1 SGHNT, CDR2 YYREEE (reference sequence). Trimming pared 0 bases from V and 0 bases from J, leaving 4 bases between.